This T cell receptor (beta chain) was retrieved from a study of a mutant IDH1 vaccine in newly diagnosed glioma. Study-level information: Across weeks 1, 3, 5, 7, 11, 15, 19 and 23, patients received a vaccination each time, eight in all. Radiotherapy, temozolomide, or both had been given previously, and both were given to most. Vaccination followed radiotherapy alone by 4-6 weeks, or accompanied temozolomide cycles.

TCRdb's table, derived via immunoSEQ multiplex PCR, lists solely in-frame clones and lacks some. The repertoire holds about 58,000 clones, under 90% seen once, with about 7% in the top ten. Regarding time point: week 5, during vaccination. The study gave 300 ug of mutant IDH1 20-mer peptide per vaccine dose, with topical imiquimod. New WHO grade 3 or 4 IDH1-mutant, ATRX-lost astrocytomas were present in all donors. As for this clone: Its antigen is unknown.

The CDR3 is made up of 15 amino acids. Germline CDR1 reads MNHNY; CDR2 reads SVGAGI (reference sequence). The ends were cut back, 2 bases at V and 2 bases at J, with 10 bases in the middle. Here the sequenced sample was PBMCs, taken from a glioma patient whose treatment included an IDH1 peptide vaccine. The receptor's source is a woman aged 45-60 years with glioma. The rearrangement uses TRBV6-6 and TRBJ1-5; D ambiguous. The CDR3 DNA is TGTGCCAGCAGTTACAGGGTCGTGGGCAATCAGCCCCAGCATTTT. Protein sequence: CASSYRVVGNQPQHF.